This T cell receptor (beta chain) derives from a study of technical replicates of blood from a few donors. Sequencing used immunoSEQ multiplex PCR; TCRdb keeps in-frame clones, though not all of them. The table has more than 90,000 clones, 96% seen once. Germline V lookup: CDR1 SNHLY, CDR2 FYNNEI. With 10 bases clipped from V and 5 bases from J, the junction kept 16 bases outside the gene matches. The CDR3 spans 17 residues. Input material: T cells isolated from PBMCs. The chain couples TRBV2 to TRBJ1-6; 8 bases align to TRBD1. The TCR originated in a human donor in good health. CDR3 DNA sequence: TGTGCCACCACGGACAGGGAATTTGGAGGGGATAATTCACCCCTCCACTTT. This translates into CATTDREFGGDNSPLHF.